The clone carrying this TCR beta chain showed up just once. Seattle-derived patients entered the study during active infection and were followed longitudinally. This CDR3 region has 15 residues. V lost 0 bases and J lost 0, with 3 bases in between. The germline CDR1 and CDR2 sequences are MRHNA and SNTAGT. This entry belongs to a study of blood T cell repertoires in COVID-19. Looking at the study overall: COVID-19 samples collected from the United States, Italy and Spain covered acute and convalescent phases. PBMCs, B-cell-depleted T cells, or T cells provided the cDNA or gDNA that made up the material.

Authors' processing steps: It was from reference gene primer amplification that nucleated cell counts were estimated. Profiled with immunoSEQ multiplex PCR; TCRdb holds only in-frame clones, not every one. Clonal size and the V and J genes are those of that table, whereas D and trimming came from the DNA. The sample consists of 150,000 to 200,000 clones, approximately 93% of them appearing once. The chain couples TRBV6-4 to TRBJ2-6, with D hard to call. This clonotype originated in a woman in her fifties or sixties with COVID-19, enrolled during active disease. The sample was peripheral blood. The CDR3 reads CASSDSSSGANVLTF. In DNA, the CDR3 is TGTGCCAGCAGTGACTCTAGCTCTGGGGCCAACGTCCTGACTTTC.